This entry describes one T cell receptor (beta chain). The antigen remains unidentified. Other DNA sequences from this sample encode an identical CDR3 as well. V was pared by 3 bases and J by 4 bases, with 3 bases of the junction left unmatched. Germline assignment: CDR1 SGHTA and CDR2 FQGNSA. The CDR3 spans 14 residues. Researchers ran the PCR with 60 Vbeta and 13 Jbeta primers. Using immunoSEQ multiplex PCR, the repertoire was profiled, and TCRdb retains in-frame clones only, with some absent. This sample has 180,000 or so clones, with around three quarters found just once. This entry belongs to a study of cytomegalovirus exposure and HLA in healthy donors. Study-level findings and limits: Among the sequence variants, a highly shared cluster was likely an artifact of sequencing. Upon later analysis, HLA-associated TCR beta chains proved more clonally expanded than other, equally common chains. The only immune exposure information that was available was CMV serostatus. In an earlier analysis, productive rearrangement rates for most beta V segments clustered near 87% or 30%.

Sequencing was performed on PBMCs. The rearrangement joins TRBV7-2 to TRBJ2-7, with 10 nucleotides matching TRBD1. This TCR was recovered from a woman between 45 and 65 years old in good health and CMV-seronegative. CDR3 sequence: CASSLGQGTYEQYF. The CDR3 coding sequence is TGTGCCAGCAGCTTGGGACAGGGGACTTACGAGCAGTACTTC.